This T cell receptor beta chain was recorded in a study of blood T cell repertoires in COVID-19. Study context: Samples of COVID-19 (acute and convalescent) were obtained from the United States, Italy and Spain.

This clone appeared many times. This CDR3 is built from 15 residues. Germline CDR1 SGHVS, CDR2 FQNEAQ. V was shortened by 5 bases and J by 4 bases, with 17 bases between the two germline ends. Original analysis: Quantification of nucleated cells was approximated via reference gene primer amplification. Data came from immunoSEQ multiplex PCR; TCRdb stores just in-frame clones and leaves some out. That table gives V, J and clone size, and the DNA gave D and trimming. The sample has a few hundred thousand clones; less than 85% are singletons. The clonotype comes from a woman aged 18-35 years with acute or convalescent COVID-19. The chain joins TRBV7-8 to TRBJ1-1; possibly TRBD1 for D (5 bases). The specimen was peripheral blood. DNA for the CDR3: TGTGCCAGCAGCATTCAGCCGCAACAGGCCACTGAAGCTTTCTTT. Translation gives CASSIQPQQATEAFF.